Following are 28 T cell receptor beta chains from one sample sequenced in a study of shared clonotypes between healthy human individuals. TCRdb's table, derived via immunoSEQ multiplex PCR, lists solely in-frame clones and lacks some. The repertoire holds about 980,000 clones, with more than 75% as singletons. Sample: memory CD4+ T cells sorted from blood. The sample's subset: CD45RA-negative fraction. The receptors come from a man aged 18 to 35 in good health.

The chain combines TRBV6-6 with TRBJ2-1; 12 bases fit TRBD2. CDR1 is MNHNY, CDR2 SVGAGI, per germline (reference sequence). The CDR3 length is 16 residues. V lost 2 bases to trimming and J lost 6 bases; unmatched junction nucleotides: 5. The CDR3 DNA reads as TGTGCCAGCAGTTACCCTCTAGCGGGGGGGCCCAATGAGCAGTTCTTC. It translates to CASSYPLAGGPNEQFF.

V and J are TRBV5-1 and TRBJ2-1, with 11 bases aligning to TRBD2. The CDR3 is 15 amino acids. The ends lost 1 base at V and 9 bases at J; junction bases unmatched: 6. CDR1 and CDR2 (germline): SGHRS, YFSETQ. The CDR3 nucleotides read TGCGCCAGCAGCTTGACTAGCGGGAGTCCTGGTGAGCAGTTCTTC. The encoded protein is CASSLTSGSPGEQFF.

The chain uses TRBV5-1 and TRBJ1-1; TRBD1 is a possible D gene (5 bases). This CDR3 is built from 16 residues. V was trimmed by 0 bases and J by 1 base, leaving 13 bases between them. CDR1 is SGHRS, CDR2 YFSETQ, per germline. The CDR3 protein is CASSLGEIQGNTEAFF. CDR3 coding DNA: TGCGCCAGCAGCTTGGGCGAGATTCAGGGGAACACTGAAGCTTTCTTT.

In its sample, this clone was seen a few times. CDR3 in amino acids: CASSRAGAGANVLTF. DNA of the CDR3: TGTGCCAGTAGTCGAGCGGGGGCTGGGGCCAACGTCCTGACTTTC. The chain combines TRBV19 with TRBJ2-6; 8 bases agree with TRBD2. CDR1 and CDR2 (germline): LNHDA, SQIVND (reference sequence). The trim removed 5 bases at V and 2 bases at J, leaving 2 bases unmatched. This CDR3 comprises 15 residues.

A few counts support this clone. The V and J genes are TRBV14 and TRBJ1-2, with D unresolved. The CDR3 runs to 13 residues. The V gene's germline CDR1 is SGHDN and CDR2 FVKESK. Trimming shortened V by 5 bases and J by 3 bases, and 10 bases separated the two germline ends. The CDR3 bases are TGTGCCAGCAGCATCGATGTTGACTATGGCTACACCTTC. It translates to CASSIDVDYGYTF.

CDR3 protein: CASSKTVNTGELFF. The CDR3 DNA sequence: TGTGCCAGCAGTAAGACAGTTAACACCGGGGAGCTGTTTTTT. This chain uses TRBV25-1 with TRBJ2-2; D is possibly TRBD1 (5 bases). Germline lookup yields CDR1 MGHDK and CDR2 SYGVNS. With 5 bases removed from V and 2 bases from J, the gap between germline ends came to 9 bases. The CDR3 length is 14 residues.

V usage is TRBV10-3 and J usage is TRBJ2-5; D might be TRBD1 (5 bases). Per germline, CDR1 ENHRY and CDR2 SYGVKD. This CDR3 is built from 13 residues. Between the trimmed V and J ends, which lost 3 bases and 5 bases, there was a span of 10 bases. CDR3 residues: CAISEKKGETQYF. In DNA, the CDR3 is TGTGCCATCAGTGAAAAAAAGGGGGAGACCCAGTACTTC.

The chain links TRBV10-1 to TRBJ2-5; TRBD2 is a possible D gene (5 bases). This CDR3 contains 12 residues. CDR1 WNHNN and CDR2 SYGVQD come from the germline V gene (reference sequence). V gave up 6 bases and J gave up 1 base, with 6 bases separating them. CDR3 protein: CASSRGQETQYF. CDR3 coding DNA: TGCGCCAGCAGCCGGGGCCAAGAGACCCAGTACTTC.

The CDR3 nucleotides read TGTGCCAGCGAGGAGGGCACCGGGGAGCTGTTTTTT. It translates to CASEEGTGELFF. J is TRBJ2-2 and V is TRBV2, with a possible D match to TRBD2 (6 bases). Germline V gene lookup returns CDR1 SNHLY and CDR2 FYNNEI. CDR3 length: 12 residues. With 8 bases removed from V and 4 bases from J, the gap between germline ends came to 8 bases.

V and J are TRBV5-1 and TRBJ2-4, with 7 bases aligning to TRBD2. The germline gives CDR1 SGHRS, CDR2 YFSETQ. Losses at the gene ends were 0 bases for V and 1 base for J; bases not matched to a gene: 4. The CDR3 is 16 amino acids. The chain's CDR3 is CASSLDAGRAKNIQYF. DNA for the CDR3: TGCGCCAGCAGCTTGGACGCCGGGAGGGCCAAAAACATTCAGTACTTC.

The V gene is TRBV11-3, the J gene TRBJ2-2; D is ambiguous. V was trimmed by 0 bases and J by 4 bases, leaving 6 bases between them. CDR3 length equals 14 residues. Germline values: CDR1 SGHNT, CDR2 YENEEA. CDR3 in amino acids: CASSLDFSTGELFF. The CDR3 bases are TGTGCCAGCAGCTTAGACTTTAGCACCGGGGAGCTGTTTTTT.

The gene calls are TRBV7-3 and TRBJ2-2; no firm D call. The CDR3 covers 13 residues. From germline, CDR1 is SGHTA and CDR2 FQGTGA. V was clipped by 8 bases and J by 1 base, with 8 bases between them. In nucleotides, the CDR3 is TGTGCCAGCGGCAGGCTGAACACCGGGGAGCTGTTTTTT. It specifies CASGRLNTGELFF.

The rearrangement links TRBV7-9 to TRBJ2-7, with D perhaps TRBD2 (5 bases). Germline CDR1 is SEHNR and CDR2 is FQNEAQ (reference sequence). The CDR3 sequence is 11 residues long. V was trimmed by 6 bases and J by 3 bases, leaving 6 bases between them. CDR3 amino acids: CASSRDYEQYF. CDR3 coding DNA: TGTGCCAGCAGTCGGGACTACGAGCAGTACTTC. Using reference TRBV7-9 and TRBJ2-7 for the parts outside the CDR3, the full variable domain is DTGVSQNPRHKITKRGQNVTFRCDPISEHNRLYWYRQTLGQGPEFLTYFQNEAQLEKSRLLSDRFSAERPKGSFSTLEIQRTEQGDSAMYLCASSRDYEQYFGPGTRLTVT.

The chain couples TRBV7-8 to TRBJ1-6; D might be TRBD1 (6 bases). V was pared by 2 bases and J by 2 bases, with 16 bases between. CDR3 length equals 18 residues. Germline values: CDR1 SGHVS, CDR2 FQNEAQ. CDR3 bases: TGTGCCAGCAGCTTAAAGGGAACAGGGATTACCTATAATTCACCCCTCCACTTT. It codes for CASSLKGTGITYNSPLHF.

This chain's CDR3 is CASRRISGRYNEQFF. CDR3 nucleotides: TGTGCCAGCAGACGAATCTCCGGGCGTTACAATGAGCAGTTCTTC. The J gene is TRBJ2-1, the V gene TRBV11-2; D gene uncertain. CDR3 length: 15 residues. The germline V gene has CDR1 SGHAT and CDR2 FQNNGV. V shed 6 bases and J shed 4 bases, with 16 bases lying between them.

This clone has a handful of counts. The chain combines TRBV7-9 with TRBJ1-4; D gene ambiguous. Trimming removed 2 bases at V and 7 bases at J, with 14 bases between. The CDR3 extends over 15 amino acids. Germline values: CDR1 SEHNR, CDR2 FQNEAQ (reference sequence). CDR3 nucleotides: TGTGCCAGCAGCTTAAGAGAGGGTAGGACTGAAAAACTGTTTTTT. Translation: CASSLREGRTEKLFF.

This chain connects TRBV28 to TRBJ1-5; D is perhaps TRBD1 (6 bases). The CDR3 length is 16 residues. Trimming left V 4 bases short and J 3 bases short, with 16 bases between. Germline V lookup: CDR1 MDHEN, CDR2 SYDVKM. The CDR3 region is CASSSLGTGINQPQHF. CDR3 DNA sequence: TGTGCCAGCAGTTCGTTAGGCACAGGGATCAATCAGCCCCAGCATTTT.

The V and J genes are TRBV28 and TRBJ2-2; D could derive from TRBD1 or TRBD2 (6 bases each). Trimming took 3 bases from V and 3 from J, leaving 11 bases between them. CDR1 MDHEN and CDR2 SYDVKM come from the germline V gene. The CDR3 loop spans 15 amino acids. The CDR3 sequence: CASSFGGLYTGELFF. For the CDR3, the DNA is TGTGCCAGCAGTTTTGGGGGGCTGTACACCGGGGAGCTGTTTTTT.

The rearrangement links TRBV4-3 to TRBJ1-1, with 7 bases matching TRBD1. The CDR3 loop spans 15 amino acids. Germline lookup yields CDR1 LGHNA and CDR2 YSLEER. V dropped 1 base and J dropped 5; count of bases not matched to a gene: 7. CDR3 residues: CASSQGGGVGTEAFF. The CDR3 region has the DNA TGCGCCAGCAGCCAAGGAGGGGGCGTGGGGACTGAAGCTTTCTTT.

J is TRBJ2-3 and V is TRBV7-9; no reliable D call. Germline CDR1 SEHNR, CDR2 FQNEAQ (reference sequence). The V end lost 1 base, the J end lost 4 bases, and 15 bases lay between the germline ends. The CDR3 is 16 amino acids. CDR3 sequence (DNA): TGTGCCAGCAGCTTAGGGGCGAAAGTCCAGGCAGATACGCAGTATTTT. Amino acids: CASSLGAKVQADTQYF.

The chain carries TRBV6-4 and TRBJ1-5; 9 bases align to TRBD1. The CDR3 length is 17 residues. Trimming took 2 bases from V and 2 from J; bases not matched to a gene: 7. Germline V gene sequence: CDR1 MRHNA, CDR2 SNTAGT. CDR3 sequence (DNA): TGTGCCAGCAGTGACAGAGTGACAGGGGGGCGCAATCAGCCCCAGCATTTT. Its protein is CASSDRVTGGRNQPQHF.

The V and J genes are TRBV27 and TRBJ2-7, with TRBD2 identical over 10 bases. The CDR3 covers 15 residues. V was pared by 6 bases and J by 3 bases, with 8 bases of the junction left unmatched. Germline CDR1 and CDR2: MNHEY and SMNVEV (reference sequence). The CDR3 sequence: CASRRGAGGGYEQYF. The CDR3 nucleotides read TGTGCCAGCAGACGCGGAGCGGGAGGGGGCTACGAGCAGTACTTC.

The V and J genes are TRBV20-1 and TRBJ1-1; possible D gene TRBD1, 6 bases. Looked up from germline, CDR1 is DFQATT and CDR2 is SNEGSKA (reference sequence). Trimming removed 1 base from V and 7 bases from J, with 7 bases in between. The CDR3 has 11 residues. The CDR3, as DNA: TGCAGTGCTAGAGTGGACAGTGAAGCTTTCTTT. Translation gives CSARVDSEAFF.

There are a few counts of this clone. The V gene is TRBV5-4, the J gene TRBJ2-3, with 8 bases identical to TRBD2. The CDR3 consists of 17 residues. CDR1 and CDR2 from the germline V gene are SGHNT and YYREEE (reference sequence). Trimming cost V 6 bases and J 2 bases; bases outside gene matches: 14. The CDR3 here is CASTPEAGGFYTDTQYF. The CDR3 coding sequence is TGTGCCAGCACCCCTGAGGCGGGAGGATTTTACACAGATACGCAGTATTTT.

J is TRBJ2-5 and V is TRBV10-3; 10 bases agree with TRBD1. Germline loops: CDR1 ENHRY, CDR2 SYGVKD. CDR3 length: 15 residues. J gave up 2 bases and V 6 bases, and 6 bases lay outside the gene matches. CDR3: CAIRRGGQGQETQYF. CDR3 bases: TGTGCCATCAGGAGGGGGGGACAGGGGCAAGAGACCCAGTACTTC.

V gene TRBV5-5 combines with J gene TRBJ2-1; TRBD2 agrees at 8 bases. CDR1 SGHKS and CDR2 YYEKEE come from the germline V gene (reference sequence). This CDR3 is 15 amino acids long. Trimming at V came to 7 bases and at J to 0 bases, leaving 6 bases not matched to a gene. CDR3 protein: CASERSGTSYNEQFF. DNA for the CDR3: TGTGCCAGCGAACGTAGCGGGACCTCCTACAATGAGCAGTTCTTC.

This rearrangement joins TRBV28 to TRBJ1-5; D call uncertain. V lost 2 bases and J lost 0, with 8 bases in between. The CDR3 covers 15 residues. The V gene's germline CDR1 is MDHEN and CDR2 SYDVKM. The CDR3 sequence: CASSLTGNSNQPQHF. The CDR3 DNA sequence: TGTGCCAGCAGTTTAACGGGGAATAGCAATCAGCCCCAGCATTTT.

The chain joins TRBV9 to TRBJ2-3, with TRBD2 matching over 8 bases. CDR1 and CDR2 from the germline V gene are SGDLS and YYNGEE. The V and J ends lost 0 bases and 10 bases, in that order; junction bases with no gene match: 4. The CDR3 loop spans 13 amino acids. Here the CDR3 DNA reads TGTGCCAGCAGCGTAGAAGGTAGCGGGGCGCAGTATTTT. It encodes CASSVEGSGAQYF.